This record looks at one T cell receptor (beta chain) sequence and its context. The data were taken from a study of blood T cell repertoires in COVID-19. The overall study: Acute and convalescent COVID-19 specimens originated in the United States, Italy and Spain. Nucleic acid was either cDNA or gDNA, and it came from T cells, B-cell-depleted T cells, or PBMCs.

With V trimmed by 2 bases and J by 4 bases, 7 bases remained unmatched. The CDR3 contains 15 residues. Germline CDR1 and CDR2: SGHVS and FNYEAQ. Authors' processing steps: Estimated nucleated cell counts came from reference gene primer amplification. Repertoires were generated with immunoSEQ multiplex PCR, while TCRdb's copy carries only in-frame clones and drops some. V and J calls and clone size are those listed in that table; D and trimming were worked out from the DNA. The data show over 350,000 clones, approximately 88% seen once. What was sequenced was PBMCs or T cells enriched from blood (not recorded which). The chain joins TRBV7-6 to TRBJ2-7; 8 bases agree with TRBD1. This receptor was identified in a woman aged 25 to 39 with acute COVID-19. This CDR3 reads CASSLRTGWSYEQYF. In nucleotides, the CDR3 is TGTGCCAGCAGCTTAAGGACAGGGTGGTCGTACGAGCAGTACTTC.